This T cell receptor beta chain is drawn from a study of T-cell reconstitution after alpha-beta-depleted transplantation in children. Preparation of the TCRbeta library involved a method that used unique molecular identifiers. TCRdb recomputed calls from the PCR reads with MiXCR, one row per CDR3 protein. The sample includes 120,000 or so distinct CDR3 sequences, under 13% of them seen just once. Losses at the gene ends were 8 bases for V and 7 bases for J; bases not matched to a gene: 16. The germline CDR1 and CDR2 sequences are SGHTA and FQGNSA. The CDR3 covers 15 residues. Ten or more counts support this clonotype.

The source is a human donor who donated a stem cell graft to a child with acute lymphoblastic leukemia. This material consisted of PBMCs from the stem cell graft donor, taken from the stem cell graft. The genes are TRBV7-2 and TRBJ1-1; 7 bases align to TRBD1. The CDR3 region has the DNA TGTGCCAGCCGGATTGGCGGGACAGCGAGTTATGAAGCTTTCTTT. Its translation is CASRIGGTASYEAFF. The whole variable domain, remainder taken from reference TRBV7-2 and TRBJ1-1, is GAGVSQSPSNKVTEKGKDVELRCDPISGHTALYWYRQSLGQGLEFLIYFQGNSAPDKSGLPSDRFSAERTGGSVSTLTIQRTQQEDSAVYLCASRIGGTASYEAFFGQGTRLTVV.